This T cell receptor (beta chain) was found in a study of tumor-infiltrating lymphocytes in localized non-small cell lung cancer. Study overall: Some samples were collected after neoadjuvant chemotherapy; smokers, never-smokers and several histologies were included.

TCRdb's table, derived via immunoSEQ multiplex PCR, lists solely in-frame clones and lacks some. The table has 15,000 to 20,000 clones, about 84% seen once. This TCR came from a human donor with non-small cell lung cancer. The sequencing input was uninvolved lung tissue not adjacent to the tumor.

CDR3 in amino acids: CAWSRGQGLDGYTF. In DNA form, the CDR3 reads TGTGCCTGGAGTAGGGGACAGGGATTGGATGGCTACACCTTC. The J gene is TRBJ1-2, the V gene TRBV30; 9 nucleotides agree with TRBD1. After removal of 2 bases from V and 6 bases from J, the junction contained 7 bases not matched to a gene. Germline CDR1 GTSNPN, CDR2 SVGIG (reference sequence). This CDR3 spans 14 amino acids.